Listed here is a single T cell receptor (beta chain). The antigen is unknown. The germline V gene encodes CDR1 SGHKS and CDR2 YYEKEE (reference sequence). The CDR3 is 15 residues long. The V segment lost 5 bases and the J segment 7 bases; nucleotides outside the gene matches: 10. Each individual donor underwent a draw of approximately 9.6 milliliters of peripheral blood. This sample is drawn from a study of blood T cells in healthy people across ages. Findings of the study overall: Older individuals had lower TCR beta diversity per million T cells (the decline was roughly linear). Estimated diversity, derived from one million T cells, was regarded as an underestimate.

Using a J-beta primer mix together with a sample-barcoded 5' primer, a second PCR was run for about 7 to 12 cycles. TCRdb re-called the 5' RACE reads with MiXCR, one entry per CDR3 protein. The sample has 1.5 million to 2 million distinct CDR3 sequences, 28% seen once. The sequenced sample was blood. The rearrangement links TRBV5-5 to TRBJ1-5, with 9 bases lining up with TRBD1. This TCR was recovered from a woman younger than 45 in good health. CDR3 protein: CASSSTGTGTQPQHF. The CDR3 DNA reads as TGTGCCAGCAGTTCGACCGGGACAGGGACCCAGCCCCAGCATTTT.